This section outlines one T cell receptor beta chain sequence together with its context. Antigen: not known. The entry originates in a study of CXCR3-negative and CXCR3-positive naive CD8 T cells. Findings of the study overall: Memory, not naive, CXCR3-negative and CXCR3-positive cells differed in TRBV-TRBJ usage. Hydrophobicity was higher for TRB CDR3s found in CXCR3-positive naive cells than in CXCR3-negative naive cells. Naive subsets displayed similar surface CD5, and TCR strength was inferred from TRB CDR3 properties.

cDNA libraries for TRB were generated by 5' RACE incorporating UMI labels. TCRdb reanalyzed the 5' RACE reads, giving one entry per CDR3 protein sequence and no DNA. The sample has tens of thousands of distinct CDR3 sequences, and its top ten clones hold about 0.62%. In triplicate, each CD8+ T cell subset was sorted at 300,000 to 350,000 cells per replicate. This CDR3 contains 14 residues. Germline CDR1 is SGHVS and CDR2 is FQNEAQ. This receptor was taken from a human donor in good health. Some clones in this sample may be carry-over from other donors' samples. The material sequenced was naive CXCR3+ CD8+ T cells from blood. Subset: CD45RO-CCR7+CD27+CD95- naive CD8+ T cells expressing CXCR3 (TNR3+). The chain joins TRBV7-8 to TRBJ2-2. This chain's CDR3 is CASHPTRPPGELFF.